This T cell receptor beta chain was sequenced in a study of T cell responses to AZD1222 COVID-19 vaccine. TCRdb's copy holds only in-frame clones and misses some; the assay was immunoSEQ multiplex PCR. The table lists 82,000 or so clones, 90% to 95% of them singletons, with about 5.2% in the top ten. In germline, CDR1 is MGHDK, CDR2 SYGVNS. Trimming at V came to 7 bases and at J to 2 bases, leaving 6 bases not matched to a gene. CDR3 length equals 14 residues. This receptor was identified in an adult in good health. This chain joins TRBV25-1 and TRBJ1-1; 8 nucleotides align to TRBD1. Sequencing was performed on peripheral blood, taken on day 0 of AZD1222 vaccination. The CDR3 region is CASTDRGKNTEAFF. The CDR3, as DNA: TGTGCCAGCACCGACAGGGGAAAAAACACTGAAGCTTTCTTT.